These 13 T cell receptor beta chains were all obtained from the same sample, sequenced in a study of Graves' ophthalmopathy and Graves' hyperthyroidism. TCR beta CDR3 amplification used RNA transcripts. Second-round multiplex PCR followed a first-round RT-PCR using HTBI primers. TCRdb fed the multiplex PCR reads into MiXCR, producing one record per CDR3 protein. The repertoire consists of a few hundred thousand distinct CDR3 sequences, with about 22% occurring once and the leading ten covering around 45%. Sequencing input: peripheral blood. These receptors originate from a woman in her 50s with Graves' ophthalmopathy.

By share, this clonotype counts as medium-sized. CDR3 protein: CASSPLDQTFPLHF. In DNA, the CDR3 is TGTGCCAGCAGTCCCCTGGATCAGACTTTTCCCCTCCACTTT. The J gene is TRBJ1-6, the V gene TRBV6-5; D gene unclear. Trimming cost V 5 bases and J 13 bases, with 18 bases left between them. Germline CDR1 and CDR2: MNHEY and SVGAGI. The CDR3 totals 14 residues.

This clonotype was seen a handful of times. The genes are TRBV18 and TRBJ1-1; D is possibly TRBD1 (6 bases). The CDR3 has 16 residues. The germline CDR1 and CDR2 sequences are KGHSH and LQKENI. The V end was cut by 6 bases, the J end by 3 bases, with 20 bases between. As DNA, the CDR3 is TGTGCCAGCTCGGACCGGGACCTCGGGGGCTACACTGAAGCTTTCTTT. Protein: CASSDRDLGGYTEAFF.

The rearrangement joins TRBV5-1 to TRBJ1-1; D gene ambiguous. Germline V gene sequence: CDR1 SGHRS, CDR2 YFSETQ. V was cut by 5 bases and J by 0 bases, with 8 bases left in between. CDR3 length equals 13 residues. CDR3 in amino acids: CASRDILNTEAFF. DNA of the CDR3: TGCGCCAGCAGAGACATTCTGAACACTGAAGCTTTCTTT.

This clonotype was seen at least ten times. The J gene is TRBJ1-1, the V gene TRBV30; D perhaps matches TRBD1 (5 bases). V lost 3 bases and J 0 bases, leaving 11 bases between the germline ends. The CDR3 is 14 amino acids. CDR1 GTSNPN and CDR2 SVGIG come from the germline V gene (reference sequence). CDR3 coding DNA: TGTGCCTGGAGGTCCGGGGGGGTGAACACTGAAGCTTTCTTT. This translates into CAWRSGGVNTEAFF.

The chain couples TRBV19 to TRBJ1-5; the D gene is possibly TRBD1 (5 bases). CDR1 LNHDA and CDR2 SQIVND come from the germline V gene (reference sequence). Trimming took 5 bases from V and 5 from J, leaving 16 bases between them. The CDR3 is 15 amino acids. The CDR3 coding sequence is TGTGCCAGTAGTTGGCAGCGGGGGTTCGATCAGCCCCAGCATTTT. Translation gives CASSWQRGFDQPQHF.

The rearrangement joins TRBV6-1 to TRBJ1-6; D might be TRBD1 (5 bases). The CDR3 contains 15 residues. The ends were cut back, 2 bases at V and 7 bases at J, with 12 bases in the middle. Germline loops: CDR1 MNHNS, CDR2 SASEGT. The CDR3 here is CASSEFRPGNSPLHF. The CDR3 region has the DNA TGTGCCAGCAGTGAATTTCGGCCAGGGAATTCACCCCTCCACTTT.

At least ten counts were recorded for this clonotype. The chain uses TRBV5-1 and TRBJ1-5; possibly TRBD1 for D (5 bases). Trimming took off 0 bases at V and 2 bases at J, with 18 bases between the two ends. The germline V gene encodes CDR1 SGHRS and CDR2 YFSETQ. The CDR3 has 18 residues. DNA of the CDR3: TGCGCCAGCAGCTTGGGACCGGGACGTCAGGAGGGCAATCAGCCCCAGCATTTT. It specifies CASSLGPGRQEGNQPQHF.

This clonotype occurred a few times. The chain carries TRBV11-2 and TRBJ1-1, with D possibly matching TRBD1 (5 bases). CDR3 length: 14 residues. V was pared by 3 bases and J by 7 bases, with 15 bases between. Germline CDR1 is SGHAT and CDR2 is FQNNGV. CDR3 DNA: TGTGCCAGCAGCTTCTCCGGGACGGTGATTGAAGCTTTCTTT. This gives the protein CASSFSGTVIEAFF.

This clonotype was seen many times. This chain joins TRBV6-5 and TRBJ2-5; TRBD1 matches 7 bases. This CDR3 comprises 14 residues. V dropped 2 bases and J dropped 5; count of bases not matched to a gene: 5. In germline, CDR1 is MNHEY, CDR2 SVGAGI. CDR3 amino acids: CASSYRQGTETQYF. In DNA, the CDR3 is TGTGCCAGCAGTTACCGACAGGGAACCGAGACCCAGTACTTC.

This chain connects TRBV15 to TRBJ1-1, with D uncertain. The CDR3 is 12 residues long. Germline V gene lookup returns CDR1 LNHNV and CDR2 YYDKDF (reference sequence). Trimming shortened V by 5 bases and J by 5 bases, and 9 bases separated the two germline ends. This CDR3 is CATSSRRTEAFF. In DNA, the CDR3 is TGTGCCACCAGCTCTCGGCGGACTGAAGCTTTCTTT.

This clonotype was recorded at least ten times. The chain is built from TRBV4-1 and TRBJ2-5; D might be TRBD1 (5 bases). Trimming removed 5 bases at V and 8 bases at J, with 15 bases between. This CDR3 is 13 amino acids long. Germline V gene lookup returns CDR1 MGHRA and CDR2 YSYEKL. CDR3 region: CASSYTQGLTQYF. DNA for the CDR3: TGCGCCAGCAGCTACACTCAGGGTTTAACCCAGTACTTC.

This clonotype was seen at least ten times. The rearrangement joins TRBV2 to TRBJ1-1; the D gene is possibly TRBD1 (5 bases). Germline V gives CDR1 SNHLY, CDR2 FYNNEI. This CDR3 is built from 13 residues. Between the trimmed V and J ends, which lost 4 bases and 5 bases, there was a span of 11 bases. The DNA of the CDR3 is TGTGCCAGCAGTGCGGGGGGGGGGACTGAAGCTTTCTTT. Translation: CASSAGGGTEAFF.

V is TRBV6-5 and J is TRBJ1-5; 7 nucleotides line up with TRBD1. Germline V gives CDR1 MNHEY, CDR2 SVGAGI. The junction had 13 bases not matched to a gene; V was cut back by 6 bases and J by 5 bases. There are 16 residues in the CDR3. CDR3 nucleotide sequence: TGTGCCAGCAGGTATACAGGGGCCCGAAGGTATCAGCCCCAGCATTTT. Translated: CASRYTGARRYQPQHF.